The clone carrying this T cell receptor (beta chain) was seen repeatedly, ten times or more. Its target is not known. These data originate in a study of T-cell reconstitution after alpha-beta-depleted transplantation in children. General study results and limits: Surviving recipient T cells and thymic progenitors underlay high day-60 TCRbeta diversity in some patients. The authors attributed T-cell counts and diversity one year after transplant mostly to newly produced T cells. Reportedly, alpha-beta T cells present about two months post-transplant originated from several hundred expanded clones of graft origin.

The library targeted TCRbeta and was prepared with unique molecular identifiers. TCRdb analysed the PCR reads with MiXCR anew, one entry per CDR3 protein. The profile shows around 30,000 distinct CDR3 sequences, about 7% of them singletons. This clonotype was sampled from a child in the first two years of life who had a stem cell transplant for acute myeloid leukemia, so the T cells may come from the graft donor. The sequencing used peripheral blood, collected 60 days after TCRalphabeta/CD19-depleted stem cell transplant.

The CDR3 region is CASGWGGVRYRTDTQYF. In DNA, the CDR3 is TGTGCCAGCGGGTGGGGAGGCGTGAGATACCGCACAGATACGCAGTATTTT. V usage is TRBV14 and J usage is TRBJ2-3; D perhaps matches TRBD2 (6 bases). Trimming stripped 8 bases from V and 1 base from J, with 22 bases between. Germline lookup yields CDR1 SGHDN and CDR2 FVKESK. The CDR3 runs 17 residues.